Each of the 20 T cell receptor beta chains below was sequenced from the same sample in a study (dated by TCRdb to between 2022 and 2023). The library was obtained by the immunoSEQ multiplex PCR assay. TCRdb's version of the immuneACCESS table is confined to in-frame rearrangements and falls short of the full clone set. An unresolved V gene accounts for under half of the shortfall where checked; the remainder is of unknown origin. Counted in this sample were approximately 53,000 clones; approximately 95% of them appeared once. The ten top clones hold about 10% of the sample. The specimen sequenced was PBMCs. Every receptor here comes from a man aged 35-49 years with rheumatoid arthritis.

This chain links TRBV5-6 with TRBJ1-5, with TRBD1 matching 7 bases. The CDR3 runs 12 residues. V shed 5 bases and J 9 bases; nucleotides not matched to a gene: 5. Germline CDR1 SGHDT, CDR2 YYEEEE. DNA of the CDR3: TGTGCCAGCAGTAGACAGGGACGGCCCCAGCATTTT. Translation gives CASSRQGRPQHF.

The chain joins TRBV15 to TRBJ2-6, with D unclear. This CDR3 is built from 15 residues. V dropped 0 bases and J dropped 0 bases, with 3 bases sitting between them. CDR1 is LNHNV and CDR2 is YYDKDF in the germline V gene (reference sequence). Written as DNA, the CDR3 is TGTGCCACCAGCAGAGACAACTCTGGGGCCAACGTCCTGACTTTC. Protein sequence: CATSRDNSGANVLTF.

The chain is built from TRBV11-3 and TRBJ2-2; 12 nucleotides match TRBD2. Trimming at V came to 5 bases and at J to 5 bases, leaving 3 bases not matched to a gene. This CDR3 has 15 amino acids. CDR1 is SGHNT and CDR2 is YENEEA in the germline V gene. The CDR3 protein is CASSLLAGGTGELFF. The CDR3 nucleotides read TGTGCCAGCAGCCTCCTAGCGGGAGGGACCGGGGAGCTGTTTTTT.

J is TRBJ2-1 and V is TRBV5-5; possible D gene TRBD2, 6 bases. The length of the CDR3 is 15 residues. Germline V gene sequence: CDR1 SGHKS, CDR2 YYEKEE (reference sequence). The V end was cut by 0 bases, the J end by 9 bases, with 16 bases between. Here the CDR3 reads CASSLGSGVVGEQFF. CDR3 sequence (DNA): TGTGCCAGCAGCTTGGGGTCGGGAGTAGTTGGTGAGCAGTTCTTC.

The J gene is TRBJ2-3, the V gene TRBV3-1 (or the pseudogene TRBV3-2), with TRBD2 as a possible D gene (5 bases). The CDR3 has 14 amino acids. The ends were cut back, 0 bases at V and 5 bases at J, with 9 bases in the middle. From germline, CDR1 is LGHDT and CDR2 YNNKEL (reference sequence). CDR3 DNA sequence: TGTGCCAGCAGCCAAGACACTGGAGGAGATACGCAGTATTTT. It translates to CASSQDTGGDTQYF.

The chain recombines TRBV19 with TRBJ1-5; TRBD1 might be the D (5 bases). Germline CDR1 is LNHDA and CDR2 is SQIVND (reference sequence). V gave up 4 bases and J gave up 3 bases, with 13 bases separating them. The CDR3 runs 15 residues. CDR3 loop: CASSTPDSYNQPQHF. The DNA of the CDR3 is TGTGCCAGTAGTACTCCCGACAGCTACAATCAGCCCCAGCATTTT.

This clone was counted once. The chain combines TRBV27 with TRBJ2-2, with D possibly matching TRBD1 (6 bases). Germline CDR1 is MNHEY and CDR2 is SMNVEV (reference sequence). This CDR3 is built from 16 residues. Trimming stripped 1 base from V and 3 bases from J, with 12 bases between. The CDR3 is CASSLFGTFDTGELFF. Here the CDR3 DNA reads TGTGCCAGCAGTTTATTCGGGACATTTGACACCGGGGAGCTGTTTTTT.

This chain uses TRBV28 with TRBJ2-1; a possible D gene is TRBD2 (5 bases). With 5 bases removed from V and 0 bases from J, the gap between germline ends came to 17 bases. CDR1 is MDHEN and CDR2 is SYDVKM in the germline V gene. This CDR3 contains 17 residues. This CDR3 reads CASSPSGYAGSYNEQFF. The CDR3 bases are TGTGCCAGCAGTCCTTCCGGCTACGCGGGCTCCTACAATGAGCAGTTCTTC. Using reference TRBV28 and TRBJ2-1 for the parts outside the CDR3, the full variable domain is DVKVTQSSRYLVKRTGEKVFLECVQDMDHENMFWYRQDPGLGLRLIYFSYDVKMKEKGDIPEGYSVSREKKERFSLILESASTNQTSMYLCASSPSGYAGSYNEQFFGPGTRLTVL.

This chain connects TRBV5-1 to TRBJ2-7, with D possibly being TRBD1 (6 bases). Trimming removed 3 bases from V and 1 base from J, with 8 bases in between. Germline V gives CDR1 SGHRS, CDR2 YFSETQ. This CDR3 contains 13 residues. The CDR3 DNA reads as TGCGCCAGCAGCTCAGGACAGTCCTACGAGCAGTACTTC. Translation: CASSSGQSYEQYF.

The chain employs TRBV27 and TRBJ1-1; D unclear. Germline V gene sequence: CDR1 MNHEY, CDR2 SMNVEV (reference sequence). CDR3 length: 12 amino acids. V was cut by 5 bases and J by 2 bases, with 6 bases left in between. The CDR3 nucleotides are TGTGCCAGCAGTACTGCCAACACTGAAGCTTTCTTT. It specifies CASSTANTEAFF.

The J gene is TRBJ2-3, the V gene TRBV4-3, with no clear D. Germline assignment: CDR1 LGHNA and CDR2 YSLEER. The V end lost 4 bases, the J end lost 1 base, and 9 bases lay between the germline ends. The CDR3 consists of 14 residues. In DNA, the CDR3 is TGCGCCAGCAGCCCGACGGACGGCACAGATACGCAGTATTTT. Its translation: CASSPTDGTDTQYF.

In DNA form, the CDR3 reads TGCAGTGCTAGTGGGAGGGAAGGGGGTTTAGGGGGTGAAAAACTGTTTTTT. Amino acid sequence: CSASGREGGLGGEKLFF. The rearrangement joins TRBV20-1 to TRBJ1-4, with a tentative D call TRBD1 (6 bases). The germline V gene has CDR1 DFQATT and CDR2 SNEGSKA (reference sequence). The CDR3 runs to 17 residues. The V end was cut by 3 bases, the J end by 7 bases, with 24 bases between.

Written as DNA, the CDR3 is TGCGCCAGCAGCATGGGTATTGGACGTAAGAGCACAGATACGCAGTATTTT. Protein product: CASSMGIGRKSTDTQYF. This rearrangement joins TRBV5-1 to TRBJ2-3; D is undetermined. The CDR3 consists of 17 residues. V lost 4 bases and J lost 0, with 18 bases in between. Germline CDR1 reads SGHRS; CDR2 reads YFSETQ.

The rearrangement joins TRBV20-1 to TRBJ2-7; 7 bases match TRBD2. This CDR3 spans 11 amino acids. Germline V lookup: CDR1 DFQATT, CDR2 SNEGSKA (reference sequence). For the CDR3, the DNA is TGCTTGCTAGCGGATTCCTACGAGCAGTACTTC. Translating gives CLLADSYEQYF.

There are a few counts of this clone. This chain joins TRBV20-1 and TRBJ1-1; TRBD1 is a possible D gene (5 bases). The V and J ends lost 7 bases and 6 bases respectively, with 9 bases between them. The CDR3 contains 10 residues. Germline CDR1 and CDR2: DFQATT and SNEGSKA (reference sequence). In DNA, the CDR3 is TGCAGTGTAGCGGGGGCTGAAGCTTTCTTT. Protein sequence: CSVAGAEAFF.

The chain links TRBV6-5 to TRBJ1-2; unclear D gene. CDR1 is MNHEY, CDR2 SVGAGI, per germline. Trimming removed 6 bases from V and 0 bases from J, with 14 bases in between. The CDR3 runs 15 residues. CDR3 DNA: TGTGCCAGCAGCGGTCGTAGGAGCACTAACTATGGCTACACCTTC. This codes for CASSGRRSTNYGYTF.

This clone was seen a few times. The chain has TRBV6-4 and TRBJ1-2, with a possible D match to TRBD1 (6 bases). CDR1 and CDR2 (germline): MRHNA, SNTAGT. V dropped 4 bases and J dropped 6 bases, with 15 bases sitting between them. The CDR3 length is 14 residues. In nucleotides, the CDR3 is TGTGCCAGCAGTGCAACAGGGACCTCTCATGGCTACACCTTC. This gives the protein CASSATGTSHGYTF.

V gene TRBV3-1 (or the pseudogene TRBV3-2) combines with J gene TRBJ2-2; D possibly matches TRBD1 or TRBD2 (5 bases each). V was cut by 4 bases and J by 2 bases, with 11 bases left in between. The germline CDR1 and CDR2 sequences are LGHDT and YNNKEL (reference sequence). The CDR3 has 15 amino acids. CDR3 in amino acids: CASSPRDGNTGELFF. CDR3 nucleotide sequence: TGTGCCAGCAGCCCTCGGGACGGTAACACCGGGGAGCTGTTTTTT.

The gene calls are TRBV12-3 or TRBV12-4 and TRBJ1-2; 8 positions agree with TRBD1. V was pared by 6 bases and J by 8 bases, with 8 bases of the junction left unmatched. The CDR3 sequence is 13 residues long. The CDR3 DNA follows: TGTGCCAGCAGGGCAGGGGGCGCGAGGGGCTACACCTTC. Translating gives CASRAGGARGYTF.

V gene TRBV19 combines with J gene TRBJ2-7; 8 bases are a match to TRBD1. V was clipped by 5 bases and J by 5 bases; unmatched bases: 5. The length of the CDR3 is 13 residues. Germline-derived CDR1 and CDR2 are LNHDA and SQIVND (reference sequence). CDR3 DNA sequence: TGTGCCAGTAGTCGAGACAGGGGCAACGAGCAGTACTTC. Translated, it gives CASSRDRGNEQYF.